Listed below are T cell receptor beta chains from one sample, sequenced in a study of shared clonotypes between healthy human individuals. TCRdb keeps only in-frame clones here, not all; method: immunoSEQ multiplex PCR. The sample carries about 600,000 clones, just under 97% recorded once. Sequencing was done on a sample of naive CD8+ T cells sorted from blood. Receptor source: a woman in her 30s in good health. CDR3s include the opening cysteine and the closing phenylalanine or tryptophan.

TRBV19,CASSISGTATYEQYF
TRBV6-1,CASSENDRDTGELFF
TRBV19,CASSPRGAALLSYNEQFF
TRBV7-9,CASSSGLERNYGYTF
TRBV6-6,CASGPRAYEQYF
TRBV10-1,CASSESLAGGETQYF
TRBV28,CARTLHGVEKLFF
TRBV28,CASSFAGGSSPFTDTQYF
TRBV10-2,CASSEPYVWGNTEAFF
TRBV5-8,CASSALELSGRFYNEQFF